These 4 T cell receptor beta chains share one sample of origin, sequenced in a study of control samples from healthy donors and cancer patients. Sequencing used immunoSEQ multiplex PCR; TCRdb keeps in-frame clones, though not all of them. The table lists 45,000 to 70,000 clones, approximately 90% of them singletons, with around 0.91% in the top ten. Material for sequencing was PBMCs. These receptors were obtained from a young man with colorectal cancer.

V is TRBV30 and J is TRBJ1-2, with a weak D call TRBD1 (6 bases). There are 12 residues in the CDR3. V was shortened by 2 bases and J by 7 bases, with 11 bases between the two germline ends. The germline V gene has CDR1 GTSNPN and CDR2 SVGIG (reference sequence). CDR3 sequence reads: CAWSKQGGGYTF. The CDR3 bases are TGTGCCTGGAGTAAACAGGGAGGTGGCTACACCTTC.

The chain is built from TRBV23-1 and TRBJ2-4, with D possibly matching TRBD1 (6 bases). TRBV23-1 is identified as an open reading frame with a role that is uncertain. The length of the CDR3 is 14 residues. Deletions cut 2 bases from V and 1 base from J, with 6 bases between. The CDR3 spells CASSQQGAKNIQYF. Here the CDR3 DNA reads TGCGCCAGCAGTCAACAGGGGGCCAAAAACATTCAGTACTTC.

This sequence joins TRBV13 and TRBJ1-1; 7 bases align to TRBD1. V dropped 3 bases and J dropped 7; count of bases not matched to a gene: 8. The CDR3 extends over 14 amino acids. CDR1 and CDR2 from the germline V gene are PRHDT and FYEKMQ (reference sequence). This CDR3 reads CASSFLGQDHEAFF. As DNA, the CDR3 is TGTGCCAGCAGCTTCCTAGGACAGGACCATGAAGCTTTCTTT. The variable domain in full, with the rest retrieved from reference TRBV13 and TRBJ1-1, is AAGVIQSPRHLIKEKRETATLKCYPIPRHDTVYWYQQGPGQDPQFLISFYEKMQSDKGSIPDRFSAQQFSDYHSELNMSSLELGDSALYFCASSFLGQDHEAFFGQGTRLTVV.

This chain joins TRBV29-1 and TRBJ1-1; D ambiguous. CDR3 length: 13 amino acids. Trimming cost V 7 bases and J 0 bases, with 12 bases left between them. Germline CDR1 reads SQVTM; CDR2 reads ANQGSEA. CDR3 loop: CSGCLFVNTEAFF. The DNA for the CDR3 is TGCAGCGGGTGCCTTTTCGTGAACACTGAAGCTTTCTTT.